The 21 T cell receptor beta chains presented below share a single source sample, sequenced in a study of cytomegalovirus exposure and HLA in healthy donors. Amplification used 60 Vbeta primers and 13 Jbeta primers. Repertoires were generated with immunoSEQ multiplex PCR, while TCRdb's copy carries only in-frame clones and drops some. The sample data list over 100,000 clones. The material sequenced was PBMCs. The receptors originated from a woman aged 35 to 49 in good health and CMV-seropositive.

V and J are TRBV19 and TRBJ1-5; possibly TRBD1 for D (6 bases). The CDR3 runs 14 residues. With 5 bases removed from V and 6 bases from J, the gap between germline ends came to 14 bases. The germline gives CDR1 LNHDA, CDR2 SQIVND (reference sequence). The CDR3 DNA follows: TGTGCCAGTAGTTCAACAGGGCTGGTTCAGCCCCAGCATTTT. As protein: CASSSTGLVQPQHF.

This chain links TRBV2 with TRBJ1-5; 7 positions match TRBD1. The V segment lost 5 bases and the J segment 7 bases; nucleotides outside the gene matches: 11. The CDR3 is 15 residues long. Germline V gene data show CDR1 as SNHLY and CDR2 as FYNNEI. CDR3 bases: TGTGCCAGCAGTTACAGGGGTCCCCCTAGACAGCCCCAGCATTTT. It yields the protein CASSYRGPPRQPQHF.

The V gene is TRBV5-5, the J gene TRBJ2-3; D possibly corresponds to TRBD2 (6 bases). The germline CDR1 and CDR2 sequences are SGHKS and YYEKEE (reference sequence). CDR3 length equals 15 residues. The V end lost 0 bases, the J end lost 6 bases, and 14 bases lay between the germline ends. For the CDR3, the DNA is TGTGCCAGCAGCTTGGCGCGGGGAGAGCACGATACGCAGTATTTT. Protein product: CASSLARGEHDTQYF.

On this clone itself: One end of the junction is discordant with germline, which a read error may explain. V usage is TRBV7-7 and J usage is TRBJ2-5; possibly TRBD2 for D (5 bases). Germline V gives CDR1 SSHAT, CDR2 FNYEAQ (reference sequence). The CDR3 runs 13 residues. CDR3 sequence reads: CASSLGGGETQYF. As DNA, the CDR3 is TGTGCTAGCAGCTTAGGAGGCGGGGAGACCCAGTACTTC.

This rearrangement joins TRBV6-1 to TRBJ2-2; D remains unclear. The CDR3 loop spans 13 amino acids. Germline CDR1 is MNHNS and CDR2 is SASEGT. Trimming shortened V by 4 bases and J by 5 bases, and 8 bases separated the two germline ends. The DNA of the CDR3 is TGTGCCAGCAGTGTAACTACAACCGGGGAGCTGTTTTTT. This encodes CASSVTTTGELFF.

J is TRBJ2-1 and V is TRBV5-1; D not certain. The V end was cut by 0 bases, the J end by 0 bases, with 4 bases between. The germline gives CDR1 SGHRS, CDR2 YFSETQ. This CDR3 has 14 residues. The CDR3 reads CASSLADSYNEQFF. CDR3 nucleotides: TGCGCCAGCAGCTTGGCAGACTCCTACAATGAGCAGTTCTTC.

In DNA form, the CDR3 reads TGTGCCTGGAGTTTTCGTTCCGGGGCCAACGTCCTGACTTTC. As protein: CAWSFRSGANVLTF. The rearrangement joins TRBV30 to TRBJ2-6; no reliable D call. Germline CDR1 reads GTSNPN; CDR2 reads SVGIG (reference sequence). Trimming took 2 bases from V and 4 from J, leaving 9 bases between them. The CDR3 covers 14 residues.

Points on this clone: Different DNA sequences within this sample yield the same CDR3. The rearrangement uses TRBV5-1 and TRBJ2-7; 9 bases are a match to TRBD1. V was clipped by 0 bases and J by 2 bases; unmatched bases: 0. Germline CDR1 and CDR2: SGHRS and YFSETQ. The CDR3 has 14 amino acids. CDR3 protein: CASSLGTGAYEQYF. CDR3 nucleotide sequence: TGCGCCAGCAGCTTGGGGACAGGGGCCTACGAGCAGTACTTC.

The chain joins TRBV29-1 to TRBJ1-1, with 8 positions matching TRBD1. CDR3 length: 13 residues. With 3 bases clipped from V and 5 bases from J, the junction kept 5 bases outside the gene matches. Germline CDR1 reads SQVTM; CDR2 reads ANQGSEA. This chain's CDR3 is CSVDKQGGTEAFF. In DNA, the CDR3 is TGCAGCGTTGATAAACAGGGGGGGACTGAAGCTTTCTTT.

The gene calls are TRBV28 and TRBJ2-1; 8 bases align to TRBD2. This CDR3 contains 15 residues. Germline V gives CDR1 MDHEN, CDR2 SYDVKM. V trimming: 4 bases; J trimming: 2 bases; junction bases outside the gene matches: 4. The CDR3 here is CASSSSGPTYNEQFF. CDR3 DNA sequence: TGTGCCAGCAGTTCTAGCGGGCCCACCTACAATGAGCAGTTCTTC.

V is TRBV4-3 and J is TRBJ2-2; the D gene is possibly TRBD1 (6 bases). Germline V gene sequence: CDR1 LGHNA, CDR2 YSLEER. V was shortened by 0 bases and J by 6 bases, with 11 bases between the two germline ends. The CDR3 is 15 amino acids. This chain's CDR3 is CASSQDPGVAGELFF. The CDR3 nucleotides are TGCGCCAGCAGCCAAGATCCAGGGGTTGCCGGGGAGCTGTTTTTT.

The chain employs TRBV7-3 and TRBJ2-5; TRBD2 is a possible D gene (6 bases). Germline-derived CDR1 and CDR2 are SGHTA and FQGTGA. The length of the CDR3 is 13 residues. V was shortened by 5 bases and J by 7 bases, with 14 bases between the two germline ends. As DNA, the CDR3 is TGTGCCAGCAGCCAGCGTATGGGGGGGACCCAGTACTTC. Its protein product is CASSQRMGGTQYF.

The J gene is TRBJ2-5, the V gene TRBV7-9; 8 nucleotides agree with TRBD1. Germline loops: CDR1 SEHNR, CDR2 FQNEAQ (reference sequence). CDR3 length equals 14 residues. J was trimmed by 2 bases and V by 4 bases; bases with no gene match: 3. The DNA for the CDR3 is TGTGCCAGCAGCTCGAGGACAGGGCAAGAGACCCAGTACTTC. Residues: CASSSRTGQETQYF.

V is TRBV7-2 and J is TRBJ2-7, with 10 bases aligning to TRBD2. V gave up 1 base and J gave up 4 bases; unmatched junction bases: 7. CDR3 length: 16 amino acids. Germline CDR1 and CDR2: SGHTA and FQGNSA. CDR3 DNA sequence: TGTGCCAGCAGCTTAGGTAGGCTAGCGGGGGCGTACGAGCAGTACTTC. It is translated as CASSLGRLAGAYEQYF.

V and J are TRBV5-1 and TRBJ2-1, with TRBD2 matching 10 bases. The germline CDR1 and CDR2 sequences are SGHRS and YFSETQ. This CDR3 is 14 amino acids long. CDR3 bases: TGCGCAGGTAGGACTAGCGGATCCTACAATGAGCAGTTCTTC. This sequence encodes CAGRTSGSYNEQFF.

In nucleotides, the CDR3 is TGTGCCAGCAGTACAGGGGGCAGTCAGCCCCAGCATTTT. This translates into CASSTGGSQPQHF. The chain is built from TRBV2 and TRBJ1-5; 9 bases match TRBD1. J was trimmed by 6 bases and V by 5 bases; bases with no gene match: 2. Germline V gene sequence: CDR1 SNHLY, CDR2 FYNNEI. The CDR3 is 13 amino acids.

This rearrangement joins TRBV7-6 to TRBJ2-7, with 10 nucleotides matching TRBD1. CDR3 length: 14 amino acids. V dropped 1 base and J dropped 4; count of bases not matched to a gene: 1. CDR1 and CDR2 from the germline V gene are SGHVS and FNYEAQ. In DNA form, the CDR3 reads TGTGCCAGCAGCTTAGGACAGGGGGCATACGAGCAGTACTTC. This encodes CASSLGQGAYEQYF.

The J gene is TRBJ2-5, the V gene TRBV5-6, with 8 bases lining up with TRBD2. Germline CDR1 and CDR2: SGHDT and YYEEEE. Losses at the gene ends were 7 bases for V and 5 bases for J; bases not matched to a gene: 13. The CDR3 extends over 15 amino acids. The CDR3 nucleotides read TGTGCCAGCTTCCGGGGGGGAGCTCCCGGGGAGACCCAGTACTTC. The encoded protein is CASFRGGAPGETQYF.

The gene calls are TRBV9 and TRBJ1-1; D is undetermined. CDR1 is SGDLS and CDR2 is YYNGEE in the germline V gene. The CDR3 contains 15 residues. The V and J ends lost 0 bases and 4 bases respectively, with 13 bases between them. Here the CDR3 DNA reads TGTGCCAGCAGCGTAGGAGGATCAGGAGGCACTGAAGCTTTCTTT. The encoded protein is CASSVGGSGGTEAFF.

The genes are TRBV27 and TRBJ2-7; D is undetermined. V shed 0 bases and J shed 0 bases, with 9 bases lying between them. The V gene's germline CDR1 is MNHEY and CDR2 SMNVEV (reference sequence). CDR3 size: 15 residues. DNA of the CDR3: TGTGCCAGCAGTTTATCGATTACAAGCTCCTACGAGCAGTACTTC. The encoded protein is CASSLSITSSYEQYF.

V gene TRBV27 combines with J gene TRBJ1-1, with a weak D call TRBD1 (5 bases). V was trimmed by 5 bases and J by 10 bases, leaving 20 bases between them. This CDR3 has 14 residues. CDR1 and CDR2 (germline): MNHEY, SMNVEV (reference sequence). The CDR3, as DNA: TGTGCCAGCAGTGGCTTAGGGGCCCTTCATGCAGCTTTCTTT. This codes for CASSGLGALHAAFF.